A selection of T cell receptor beta chains follows, all from one sample in a study of identical twins. MiXCR, run by TCRdb on the 5' RACE reads, gives a single entry per CDR3 protein. The sample includes around 470,000 distinct CDR3 sequences, approximately 15% of them seen just once. These same records also appear under a second study, on yellow fever vaccine responses in identical twins.

The source material was CD4+ T cells sorted from blood. The receptor set was obtained from a woman aged 18-35 years in good health. Each CDR3 is given with its conserved first and last residue. The D gene is left open where the match is weak. Clone size, where shown, is once, few, many, or a class for clones that have expanded.

>TRBD1|TRBV25-1|many|TRBJ1-3
CASSELRGTSGNTIYF
TGTGCCAGCAGTGAACTCAGGGGGACCTCTGGAAACACCATATATTTT
>.|TRBV5-4|few|TRBJ2-5
CASSLETRTHETQYF
TGTGCCAGCAGCTTGGAAACTAGGACTCACGAGACCCAGTACTTC
>TRBD1|TRBV29-1|few|TRBJ1-2
CSVETGVEYGYTF
TGCAGCGTTGAGACAGGGGTAGAATATGGCTACACCTTC
>.|TRBV10-3|.|TRBJ2-7
CAISETGGQGNQYF
TGTGCCATCAGTGAAACGGGGGGCCAGGGTAATCAGTACTTC
>.|TRBV7-6|few|TRBJ1-4
CASRAGTATNEKLFF
TGTGCCAGCAGGGCGGGAACAGCAACTAATGAAAAACTGTTTTTT
>TRBD2|TRBV11-2|few|TRBJ2-2
CASSHRTGGPSYSTGELFF
TGTGCCAGCAGCCACCGGACGGGAGGGCCTTCGTATTCCACCGGGGAGCTGTTTTTT
>TRBD1|TRBV18|.|TRBJ1-2
CASSPRQGSHGYTF
TGTGCCAGCTCACCGAGACAGGGAAGTCATGGCTACACCTTC
>TRBD1|TRBV3-1|.|TRBJ2-1
CASSQVGTGTNEQFF
TGTGCCAGCAGCCAAGTCGGGACAGGTACCAATGAGCAGTTCTTC
>.|TRBV20-1|few|TRBJ2-7
CSARSDIYEQYF
TGCAGTGCAAGATCCGACATCTACGAGCAGTACTTC
>TRBD2|TRBV4-2|.|TRBJ2-5
CASSQSTSGSEVGKQETQYF
TGTGCCAGCAGCCAATCGACTAGCGGGAGTGAAGTCGGAAAACAAGAGACCCAGTACTTC
>TRBD1|TRBV20-1|.|TRBJ2-2
CSARRDRGSTGELFF
TGCAGTGCTAGAAGGGACAGGGGAAGCACCGGGGAGCTGTTTTTT
>.|TRBV20-1|.|TRBJ1-3
CSAGGDGNTIYF
TGCAGTGCTGGAGGGGATGGAAACACCATATATTTT
>.|TRBV10-3|.|TRBJ1-5
CAISEAQQGGNQPQHF
TGTGCCATCAGTGAGGCGCAACAGGGAGGCAATCAGCCCCAGCATTTT
>TRBD1|TRBV5-1|many|TRBJ2-1
CASSSVPTGVNEQFF
TGCGCCAGCAGCTCGGTCCCAACAGGGGTCAATGAGCAGTTCTTC
>.|TRBV5-4|.|TRBJ2-1
CASSSGGRFPSNEQFF
TGTGCCAGCAGTTCTGGGGGTAGGTTCCCATCCAATGAGCAGTTCTTC
>.|TRBV7-9|.|TRBJ2-7
CASSPGGSVDEQYF
TGTGCCAGCAGCCCTGGAGGGTCGGTCGACGAGCAGTACTTC
>TRBD1|TRBV6-2/TRBV6-3|few|TRBJ2-7
CASSYPEGTGSYEQYF
TGTGCCAGCAGTTACCCGGAAGGGACAGGGTCCTACGAGCAGTACTTC
>.|TRBV3-1|many|TRBJ1-1
CASSQEKEAFF
TGTGCCAGCAGCCAAGAGAAAGAAGCTTTCTTT
>.|TRBV20-1|many|TRBJ1-1
CSAKGTRAEAFF
TGCAGTGCTAAAGGGACTCGCGCTGAAGCTTTCTTT
>TRBD1|TRBV7-2|many|TRBJ2-2
CASSWGTGTTGELFF
TGTGCCAGCAGCTGGGGGACAGGGACGACCGGGGAGCTGTTTTTT
>.|TRBV27|few|TRBJ2-2
CASSLWGRRQANTGELFF
TGTGCCAGCAGTTTATGGGGTAGGCGTCAGGCGAACACCGGGGAGCTGTTTTTT
>TRBD1|TRBV7-9|.|TRBJ1-6
CASSWDRYNSPLHF
TGTGCCAGCAGCTGGGACAGATATAATTCACCCCTCCACTTT
>.|TRBV5-1|many|TRBJ2-2
CASSLIQGLNTGELFF
TGCGCCAGCAGCTTGATCCAGGGGCTAAACACCGGGGAGCTGTTTTTT
>.|TRBV7-8|few|TRBJ2-7
CASSFPFRTDEQYF
TGTGCCAGCAGCTTCCCCTTTAGGACAGACGAGCAGTACTTC
>TRBD2|TRBV11-2|few|TRBJ2-7
CASSSGLAGKDEQYF
TGTGCCAGCAGCTCGGGACTAGCGGGAAAGGACGAGCAGTACTTC
>TRBD1|TRBV15|few|TRBJ2-7
CATSPGTGYYEQYF
TGTGCCACCAGCCCCGGGACAGGGTACTACGAGCAGTACTTC
>.|TRBV5-1|many|TRBJ2-3
CASSLGGPSTDTQYF
TGCGCCAGCAGCTTGGGGGGACCAAGCACAGATACGCAGTATTTT
>.|TRBV7-2|.|TRBJ2-3
CASQAYTQVTDTQYF
TGTGCCTCCCAAGCTTACACGCAGGTCACAGATACGCAGTATTTT
>.|TRBV7-2|few|TRBJ2-3
CASSLDGYGTDTQYF
TGTGCCAGCAGCTTAGACGGGTACGGGACAGATACGCAGTATTTT
>TRBD2|TRBV10-2|.|TRBJ2-1
CASSVEREHNEQFF
TGCGCCAGCAGTGTCGAGCGGGAACACAATGAGCAGTTCTTC
>.|TRBV5-1|few|TRBJ1-4
CASSPGTASGEQLFF
TGCGCCAGCAGCCCAGGGACGGCGTCGGGGGAGCAACTGTTTTTT
>.|TRBV28|few|TRBJ2-7
CASSMIRDASYEQYF
TGTGCCAGCAGTATGATCCGGGACGCGTCCTACGAGCAGTACTTC
>TRBD1|TRBV12-3/TRBV12-4|.|TRBJ1-2
CASSWAGGAGNYGYTF
TGTGCCAGCAGTTGGGCAGGGGGCGCAGGAAACTATGGCTACACCTTC
>TRBD2|TRBV20-1|few|TRBJ2-7
CSGTSGAPYEQYF
TGCAGTGGGACTAGCGGGGCCCCCTACGAGCAGTACTTC
>TRBD2|TRBV4-3|.|TRBJ2-1
CASSQKTGAGGPGEQFF
TGCGCCAGCAGCCAAAAGACCGGAGCGGGAGGGCCGGGTGAGCAGTTCTTC